This TCR beta chain comes out of a study of T cell responses to AZD1222 COVID-19 vaccine. Second-dose intervals of approximately 4 or approximately 12 weeks were pooled. V shed 4 bases, J shed 0 bases, and the junction held 2 bases outside the gene matches. Germline V CDR1 and CDR2: SGHRS, YFSETQ. The CDR3 spans 15 residues. Whole-study findings and limits: Distributed over spike, vaccine-associated CD4 TCRs predominated at 160-218 and 743-854. Baseline seropositivity characterized only a handful of AZD1222 recipients.

A word on this clone: The antigen is not known.

The repertoire was sequenced with immunoSEQ multiplex PCR; TCRdb's copy has only in-frame clones and lacks some. The table has 180,000 or so clones, 70% to 90% seen once; the top ten hold around 26%. The sample consisted of peripheral blood, taken 28 days after the second AZD1222 dose. The chain uses TRBV5-1 and TRBJ2-1, with 9 bases fitting TRBD2. The clonotype originates from an adult who received the AZD1222 COVID-19 vaccine. CDR3 in DNA: TGCGCCAGCAGCGTACTAGCGGGCTCCTACAATGAGCAGTTCTTC. Its translation: CASSVLAGSYNEQFF.